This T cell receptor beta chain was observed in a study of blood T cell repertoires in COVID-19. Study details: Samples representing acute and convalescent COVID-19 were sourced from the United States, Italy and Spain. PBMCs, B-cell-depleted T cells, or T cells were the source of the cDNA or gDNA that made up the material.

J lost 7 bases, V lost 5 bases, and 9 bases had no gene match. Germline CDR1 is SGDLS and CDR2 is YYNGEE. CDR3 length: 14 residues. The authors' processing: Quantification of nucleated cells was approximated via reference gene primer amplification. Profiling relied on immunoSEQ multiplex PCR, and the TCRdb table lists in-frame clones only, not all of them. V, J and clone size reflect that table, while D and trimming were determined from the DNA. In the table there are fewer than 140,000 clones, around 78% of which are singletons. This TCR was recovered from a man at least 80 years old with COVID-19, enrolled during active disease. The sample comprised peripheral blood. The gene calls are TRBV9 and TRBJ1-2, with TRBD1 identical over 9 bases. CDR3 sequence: CASSKRQGGRGYTF. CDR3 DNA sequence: TGTGCCAGCAGTAAAAGACAGGGGGGCCGTGGCTACACCTTC.